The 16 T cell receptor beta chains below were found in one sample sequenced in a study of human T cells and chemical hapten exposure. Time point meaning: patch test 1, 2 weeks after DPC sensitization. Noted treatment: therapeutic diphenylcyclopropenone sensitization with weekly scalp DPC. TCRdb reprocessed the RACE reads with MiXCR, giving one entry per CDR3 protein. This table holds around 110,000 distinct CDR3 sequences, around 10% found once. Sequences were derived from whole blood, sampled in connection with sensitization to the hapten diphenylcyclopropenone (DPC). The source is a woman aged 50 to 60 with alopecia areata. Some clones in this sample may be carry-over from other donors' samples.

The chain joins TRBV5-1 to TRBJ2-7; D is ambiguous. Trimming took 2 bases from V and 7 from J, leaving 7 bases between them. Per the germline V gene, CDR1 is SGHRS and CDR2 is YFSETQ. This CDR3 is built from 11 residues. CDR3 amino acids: CASSLNLEQYF. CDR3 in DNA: TGCGCCAGCAGCTTAAACTTGGAGCAGTACTTC.

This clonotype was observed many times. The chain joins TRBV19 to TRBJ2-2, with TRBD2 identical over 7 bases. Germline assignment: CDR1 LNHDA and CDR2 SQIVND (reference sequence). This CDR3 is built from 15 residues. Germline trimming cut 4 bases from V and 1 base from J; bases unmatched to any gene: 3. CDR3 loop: CASSKGGRNTGELFF. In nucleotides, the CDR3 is TGTGCCAGTAGTAAAGGCGGGAGGAACACCGGGGAGCTGTTTTTT.

The CDR3 DNA sequence: TGCAGTGCTTACAGGGATTTCTATGGCTACACCTTC. Protein product: CSAYRDFYGYTF. V usage is TRBV20-1 and J usage is TRBJ1-2, with a possible D match to TRBD1 (6 bases). In germline, CDR1 is DFQATT, CDR2 SNEGSKA (reference sequence). The CDR3 loop spans 12 amino acids. Between the trimmed V and J ends, which lost 5 bases and 4 bases, there was a span of 11 bases.

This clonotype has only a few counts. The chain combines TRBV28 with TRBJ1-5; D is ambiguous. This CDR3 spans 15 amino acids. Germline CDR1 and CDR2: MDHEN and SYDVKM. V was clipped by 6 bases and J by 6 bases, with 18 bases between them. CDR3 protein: CASSPGSRIVQPQHF. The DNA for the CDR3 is TGTGCCAGCAGCCCTGGGTCCAGGATCGTTCAGCCCCAGCATTTT.

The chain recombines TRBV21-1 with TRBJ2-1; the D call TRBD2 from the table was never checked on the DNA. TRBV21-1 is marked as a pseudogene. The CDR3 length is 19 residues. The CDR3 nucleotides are TGTGCCAGCAGTCCGGGACTAGCGGGAGAGAGTCCCCAATACAATGAGCAGTTCTTC. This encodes CASSPGLAGESPQYNEQFF.

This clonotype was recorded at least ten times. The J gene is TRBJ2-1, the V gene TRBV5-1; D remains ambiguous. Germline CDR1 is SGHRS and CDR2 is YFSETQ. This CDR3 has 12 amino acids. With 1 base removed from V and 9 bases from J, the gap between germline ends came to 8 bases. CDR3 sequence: CASSLTLGEQFF. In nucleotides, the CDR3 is TGCGCCAGCAGCTTGACCCTAGGTGAGCAGTTCTTC.

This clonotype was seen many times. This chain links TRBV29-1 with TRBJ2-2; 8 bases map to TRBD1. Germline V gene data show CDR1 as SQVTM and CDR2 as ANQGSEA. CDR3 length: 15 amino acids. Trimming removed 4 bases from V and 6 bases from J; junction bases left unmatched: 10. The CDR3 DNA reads TGCAGCGTTGCCCTCGGACAGGGATTAGCCGGGGAGCTGTTTTTT. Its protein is CSVALGQGLAGELFF.

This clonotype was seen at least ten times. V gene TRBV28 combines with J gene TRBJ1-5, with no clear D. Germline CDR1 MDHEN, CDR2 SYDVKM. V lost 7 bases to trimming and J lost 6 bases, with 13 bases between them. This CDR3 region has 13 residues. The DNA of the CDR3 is TGTGCCAGCAAAACTCAGCGGCGTCAGCCCCAGCATTTT. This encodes CASKTQRRQPQHF.

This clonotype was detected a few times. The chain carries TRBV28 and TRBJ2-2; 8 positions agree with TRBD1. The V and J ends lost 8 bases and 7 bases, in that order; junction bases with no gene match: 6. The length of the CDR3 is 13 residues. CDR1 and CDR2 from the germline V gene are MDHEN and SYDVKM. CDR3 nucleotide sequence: TGTGCCAGCTGCTCCAGGGGGCTCGGGGAGCTGTTTTTT. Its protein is CASCSRGLGELFF.

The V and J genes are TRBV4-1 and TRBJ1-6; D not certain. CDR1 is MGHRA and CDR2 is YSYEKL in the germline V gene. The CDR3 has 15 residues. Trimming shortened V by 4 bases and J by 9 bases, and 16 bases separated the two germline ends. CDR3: CASSPSDLKGSPLHF. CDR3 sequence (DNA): TGCGCCAGCAGCCCGTCGGACCTTAAGGGTTCACCCCTCCACTTT.

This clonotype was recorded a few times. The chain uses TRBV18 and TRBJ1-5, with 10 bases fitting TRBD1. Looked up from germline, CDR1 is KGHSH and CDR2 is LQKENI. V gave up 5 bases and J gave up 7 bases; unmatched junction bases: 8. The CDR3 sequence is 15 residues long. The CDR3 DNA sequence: TGTGCCAGCTCATCCCGGGACAGGGGTGACCAGCCCCAGCATTTT. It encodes CASSSRDRGDQPQHF.

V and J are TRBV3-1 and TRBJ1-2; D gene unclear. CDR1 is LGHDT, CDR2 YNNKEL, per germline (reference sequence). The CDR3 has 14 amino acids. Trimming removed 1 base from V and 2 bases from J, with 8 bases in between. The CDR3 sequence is CASSQVPGNYGYTF. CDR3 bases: TGTGCCAGCAGCCAAGTACCCGGGAACTATGGCTACACCTTC.

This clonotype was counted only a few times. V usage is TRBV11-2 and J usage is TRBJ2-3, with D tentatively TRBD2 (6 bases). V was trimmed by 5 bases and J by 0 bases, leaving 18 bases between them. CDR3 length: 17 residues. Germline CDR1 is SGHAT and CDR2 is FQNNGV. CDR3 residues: CASSPGGPRTSTDTQYF. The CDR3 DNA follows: TGTGCCAGCAGCCCCGGGGGACCGAGGACTAGCACAGATACGCAGTATTTT.

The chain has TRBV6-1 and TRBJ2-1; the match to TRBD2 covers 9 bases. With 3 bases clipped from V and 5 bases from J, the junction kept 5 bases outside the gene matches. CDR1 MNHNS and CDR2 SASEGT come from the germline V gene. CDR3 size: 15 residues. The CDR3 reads CASSELAGDNNEQFF. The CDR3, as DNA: TGTGCCAGCAGTGAGTTAGCGGGAGACAACAATGAGCAGTTCTTC.

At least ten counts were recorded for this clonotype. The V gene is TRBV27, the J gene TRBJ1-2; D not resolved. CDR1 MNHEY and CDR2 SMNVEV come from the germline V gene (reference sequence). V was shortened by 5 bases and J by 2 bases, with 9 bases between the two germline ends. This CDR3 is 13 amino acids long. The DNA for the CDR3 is TGTGCCAGCAGTCCCGCCCCGAACTATGGCTACACCTTC. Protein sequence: CASSPAPNYGYTF.

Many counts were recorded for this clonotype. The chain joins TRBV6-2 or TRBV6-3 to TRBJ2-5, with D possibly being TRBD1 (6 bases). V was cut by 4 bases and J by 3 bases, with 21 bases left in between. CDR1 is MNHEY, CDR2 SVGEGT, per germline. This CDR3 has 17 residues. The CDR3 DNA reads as TGTGCCAGCAGTTCCCCCGCAAACAGGGCCCTCGAAGAGACCCAGTACTTC. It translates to CASSSPANRALEETQYF.